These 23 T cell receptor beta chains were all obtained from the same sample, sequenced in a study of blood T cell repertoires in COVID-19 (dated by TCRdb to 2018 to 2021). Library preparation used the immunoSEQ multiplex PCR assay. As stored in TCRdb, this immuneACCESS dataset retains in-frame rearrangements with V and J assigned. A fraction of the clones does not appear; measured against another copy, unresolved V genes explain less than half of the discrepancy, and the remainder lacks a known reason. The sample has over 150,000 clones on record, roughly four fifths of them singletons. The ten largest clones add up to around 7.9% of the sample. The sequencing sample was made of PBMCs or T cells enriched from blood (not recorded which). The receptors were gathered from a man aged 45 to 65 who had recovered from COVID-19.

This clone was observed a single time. DNA of the CDR3: TGTGCCAGCAGTTATTCCCGGGGGGCAGCTGGAAACACCATATATTTT. Its protein is CASSYSRGAAGNTIYF. V is TRBV6-5 and J is TRBJ1-3, with D perhaps TRBD1 (6 bases). Germline V gene data show CDR1 as MNHEY and CDR2 as SVGAGI. V lost 3 bases and J lost 2, with 14 bases in between. The CDR3 is made up of 16 amino acids.

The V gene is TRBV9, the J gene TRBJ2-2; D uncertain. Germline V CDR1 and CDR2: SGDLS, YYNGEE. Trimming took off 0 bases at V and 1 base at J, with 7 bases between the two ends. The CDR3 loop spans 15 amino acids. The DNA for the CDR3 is TGTGCCAGCAGCGTAGATTGGAGGAACACCGGGGAGCTGTTTTTT. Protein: CASSVDWRNTGELFF.

CDR3: CASSVAGKNIQYF. CDR3 in DNA: TGTGCCAGCAGCGTAGCAGGGAAAAACATTCAGTACTTC. This chain joins TRBV9 and TRBJ2-4; possibly TRBD1 for D (5 bases). Germline CDR1 and CDR2: SGDLS and YYNGEE. The CDR3 spans 13 residues. The V and J ends lost 0 bases and 4 bases respectively, with 5 bases between them. The full variable domain, in which reference TRBV9 and TRBJ2-4 provide the parts outside the CDR3, is DSGVTQTPKHLITATGQRVTLRCSPRSGDLSVYWYQQSLDQGLQFLIQYYNGEERAKGNILERFSAQQFPDLHSELNLSSLELGDSALYFCASSVAGKNIQYFGAGTRLSVL.

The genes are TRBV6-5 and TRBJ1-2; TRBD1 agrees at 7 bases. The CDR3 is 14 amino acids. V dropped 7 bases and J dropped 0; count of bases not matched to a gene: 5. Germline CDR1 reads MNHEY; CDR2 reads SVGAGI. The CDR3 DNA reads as TGTGCCAGCACGAGGGACAGCCCTAACTATGGCTACACCTTC. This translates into CASTRDSPNYGYTF.

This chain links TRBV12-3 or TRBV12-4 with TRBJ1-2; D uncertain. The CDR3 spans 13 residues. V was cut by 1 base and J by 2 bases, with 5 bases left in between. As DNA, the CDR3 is TGTGCCAGCAGTTTAGGAGAGAACTATGGCTACACCTTC. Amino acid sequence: CASSLGENYGYTF.

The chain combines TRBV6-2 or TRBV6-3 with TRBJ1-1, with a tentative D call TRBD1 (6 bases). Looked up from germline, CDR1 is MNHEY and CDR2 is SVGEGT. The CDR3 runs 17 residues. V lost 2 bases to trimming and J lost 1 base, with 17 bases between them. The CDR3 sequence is CASSYPSRGGANTEAFF. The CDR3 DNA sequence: TGTGCCAGCAGTTACCCCTCCCGGGGGGGGGCGAACACTGAAGCTTTCTTT.

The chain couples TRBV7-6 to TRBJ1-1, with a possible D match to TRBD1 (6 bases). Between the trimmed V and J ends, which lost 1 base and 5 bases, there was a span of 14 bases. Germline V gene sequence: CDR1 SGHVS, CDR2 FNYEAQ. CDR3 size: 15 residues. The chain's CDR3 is CASSLGTGLETEAFF. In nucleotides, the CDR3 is TGTGCCAGCAGCTTAGGCACAGGGTTAGAGACTGAAGCTTTCTTT.

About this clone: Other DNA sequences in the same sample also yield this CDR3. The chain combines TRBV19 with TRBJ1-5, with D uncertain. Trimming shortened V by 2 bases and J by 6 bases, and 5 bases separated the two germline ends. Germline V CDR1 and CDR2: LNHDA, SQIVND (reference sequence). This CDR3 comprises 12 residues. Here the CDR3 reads CASSIFGQPQHF. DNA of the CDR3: TGTGCCAGTAGTATATTCGGTCAGCCCCAGCATTTT.

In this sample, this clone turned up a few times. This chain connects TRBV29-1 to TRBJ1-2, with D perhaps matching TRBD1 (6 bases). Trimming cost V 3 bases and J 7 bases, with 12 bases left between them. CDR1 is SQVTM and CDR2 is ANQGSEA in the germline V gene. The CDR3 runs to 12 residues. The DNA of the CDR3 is TGCAGCGTTGACGGGACATCTTCTGGCTACACCTTC. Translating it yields CSVDGTSSGYTF.

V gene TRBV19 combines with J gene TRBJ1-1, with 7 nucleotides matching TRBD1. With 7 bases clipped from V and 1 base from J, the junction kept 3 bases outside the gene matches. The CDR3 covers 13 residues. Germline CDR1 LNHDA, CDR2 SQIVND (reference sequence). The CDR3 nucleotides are TGTGCCAGTAACAGGGGAAGGAACACTGAAGCTTTCTTT. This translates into CASNRGRNTEAFF.

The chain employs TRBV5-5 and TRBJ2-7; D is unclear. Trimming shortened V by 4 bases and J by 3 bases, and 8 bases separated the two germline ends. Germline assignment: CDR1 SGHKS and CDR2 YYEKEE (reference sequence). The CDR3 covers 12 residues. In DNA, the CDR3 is TGTGCCAGCAGCAAAAATATCTACGAGCAGTACTTC. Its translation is CASSKNIYEQYF.

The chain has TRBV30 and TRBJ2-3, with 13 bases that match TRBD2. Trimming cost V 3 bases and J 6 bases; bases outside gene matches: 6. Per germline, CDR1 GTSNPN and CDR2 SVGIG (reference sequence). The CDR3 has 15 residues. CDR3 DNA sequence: TGTGCCTGGAGCGTGGCACTAGCGGGGGGGGATACGCAGTATTTT. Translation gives CAWSVALAGGDTQYF.

CDR3 nucleotides: TGCGCCAGCCTCCCGGACAGGGATTTTAACTATGGCTACACCTTC. The encoded protein is CASLPDRDFNYGYTF. V and J are TRBV4-3 and TRBJ1-2; 8 bases are shared with TRBD1. Germline CDR1 and CDR2: LGHNA and YSLEER. Trimming removed 8 bases from V and 1 base from J; junction bases left unmatched: 9. The CDR3 length is 15 residues.

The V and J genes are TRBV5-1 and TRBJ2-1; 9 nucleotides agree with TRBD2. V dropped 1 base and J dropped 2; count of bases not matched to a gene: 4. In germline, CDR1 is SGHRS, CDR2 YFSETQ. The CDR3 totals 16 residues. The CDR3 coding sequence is TGCGCCAGCAGCTTGCCAGCGGGGGGTCCCTACAATGAGCAGTTCTTC. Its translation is CASSLPAGGPYNEQFF.

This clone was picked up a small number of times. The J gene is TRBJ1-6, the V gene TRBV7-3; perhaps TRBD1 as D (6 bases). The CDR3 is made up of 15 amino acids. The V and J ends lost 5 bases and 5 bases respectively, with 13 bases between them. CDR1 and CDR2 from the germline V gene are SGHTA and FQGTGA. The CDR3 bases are TGTGCCAGCAGCGATACAGGGTCCAATAATTCACCCCTCCACTTT. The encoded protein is CASSDTGSNNSPLHF.

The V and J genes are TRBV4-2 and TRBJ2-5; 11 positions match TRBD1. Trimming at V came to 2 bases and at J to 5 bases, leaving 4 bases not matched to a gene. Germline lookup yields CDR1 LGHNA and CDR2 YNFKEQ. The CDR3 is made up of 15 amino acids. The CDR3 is CASSQRTGGQETQYF. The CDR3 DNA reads TGTGCCAGCAGCCAAAGGACAGGGGGCCAGGAGACCCAGTACTTC.

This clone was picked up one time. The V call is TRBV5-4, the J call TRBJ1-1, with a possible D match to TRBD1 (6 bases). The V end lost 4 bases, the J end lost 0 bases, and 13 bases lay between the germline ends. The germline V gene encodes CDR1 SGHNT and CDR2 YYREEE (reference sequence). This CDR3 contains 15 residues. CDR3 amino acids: CASSLGQLMNTEAFF. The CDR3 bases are TGTGCCAGCAGCCTCGGACAGCTAATGAACACTGAAGCTTTCTTT. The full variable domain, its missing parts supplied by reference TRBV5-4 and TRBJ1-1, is ETGVTQSPTHLIKTRGQQVTLRCSSQSGHNTVSWYQQALGQGPQFIFQYYREEENGRGNFPPRFSGLQFPNYSSELNVNALELDDSALYLCASSLGQLMNTEAFFGQGTRLTVV.

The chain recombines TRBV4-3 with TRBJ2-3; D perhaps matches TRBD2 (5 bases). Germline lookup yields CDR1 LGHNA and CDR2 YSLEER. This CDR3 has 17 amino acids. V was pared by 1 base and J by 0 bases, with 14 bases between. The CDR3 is CASSQGRAGHSTDTQYF. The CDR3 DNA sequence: TGCGCCAGCAGCCAAGGGCGGGCGGGCCATAGCACAGATACGCAGTATTTT.

The CDR3 DNA is TGTGCCAGCAGCTTTAGGGGGACAGGGAGGGCTAACTATGGCTACACCTTC. It translates to CASSFRGTGRANYGYTF. The gene calls are TRBV7-2 and TRBJ1-2; 9 bases map to TRBD1. Germline values: CDR1 SGHTA, CDR2 FQGNSA. The J segment lost 0 bases and the V segment lost 3 bases, leaving 8 bases of the junction unmatched. The CDR3 covers 17 residues.

The CDR3 bases are TGTGCCAGCAGCTTAGCGACAGGGGGTGGTAGTTTCTTT. This gives the protein CASSLATGGGSFF. V usage is TRBV7-9 and J usage is TRBJ1-1; 9 bases fit TRBD1. Germline assignment: CDR1 SEHNR and CDR2 FQNEAQ (reference sequence). V lost 0 bases and J lost 13; bases outside the gene matches: 6. The length of the CDR3 is 13 residues.

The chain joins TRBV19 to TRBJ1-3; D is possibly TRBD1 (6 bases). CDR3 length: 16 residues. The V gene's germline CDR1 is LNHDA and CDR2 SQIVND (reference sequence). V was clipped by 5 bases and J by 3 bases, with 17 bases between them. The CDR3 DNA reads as TGTGCCAGTAGTCCCCTGACAGGAGTAGGTGGAAACACCATATATTTT. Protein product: CASSPLTGVGGNTIYF.

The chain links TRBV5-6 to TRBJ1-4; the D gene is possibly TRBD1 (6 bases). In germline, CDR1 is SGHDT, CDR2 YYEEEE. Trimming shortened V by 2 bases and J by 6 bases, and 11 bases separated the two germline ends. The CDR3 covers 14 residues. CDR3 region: CASSLRQVHEKLFF. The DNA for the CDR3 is TGTGCCAGCAGCTTACGACAGGTACATGAAAAACTGTTTTTT.

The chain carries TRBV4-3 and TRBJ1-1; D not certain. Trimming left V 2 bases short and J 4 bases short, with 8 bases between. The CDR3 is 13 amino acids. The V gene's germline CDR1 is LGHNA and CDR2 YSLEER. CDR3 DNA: TGCGCCAGCAGCCAAACCTCAGGCACTGAAGCTTTCTTT. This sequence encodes CASSQTSGTEAFF.